These 6 T cell receptor beta chains originate from one sample sequenced in a study of cytomegalovirus exposure and HLA in healthy donors. A multiplex PCR was run with 60 Vbeta primers and 13 Jbeta primers. Data came from immunoSEQ multiplex PCR; TCRdb stores just in-frame clones and leaves some out. Of more than 60,000 clones detected, 78% appear once; the ten largest clones hold 8% to 10%. The sample taken for sequencing was PBMCs. The receptors derive from a woman in her 40s in good health and CMV-seropositive.

The chain uses TRBV19 and TRBJ1-1, with 7 bases lining up with TRBD1. Looked up from germline, CDR1 is LNHDA and CDR2 is SQIVND (reference sequence). The CDR3 length is 14 residues. V trimming: 3 bases; J trimming: 1 base; junction bases outside the gene matches: 2. CDR3 sequence: CASSMRTGNTEAFF. DNA for the CDR3: TGTGCCAGTAGTATGAGGACAGGGAACACTGAAGCTTTCTTT.

On this clone itself: One junction end does not reproduce the germline sequence, and a read error may be involved. The gene calls are TRBV7-9 and TRBJ2-3; 8 bases fit TRBD1. Germline lookup yields CDR1 SEHNR and CDR2 FQNEAQ (reference sequence). The CDR3 has 15 amino acids. This CDR3 is CSSSFGRGRTDTQYF. Written as DNA, the CDR3 is TGTTCCAGCAGCTTCGGCAGGGGGCGCACAGATACGCAGTATTTT. Combining the CDR3 with reference TRBV7-9 and TRBJ2-3 gives the whole variable domain DTGVSQNPRHKITKRGQNVTFRCDPISEHNRLYWYRQTLGQGPEFLTYFQNEAQLEKSRLLSDRFSAERPKGSFSTLEIQRTEQGDSAMYLCSSSFGRGRTDTQYFGPGTRLTVL.

This chain uses TRBV7-2 with TRBJ2-3; no firm D call. This CDR3 spans 16 amino acids. V lost 2 bases and J lost 0, with 12 bases in between. Germline V gene lookup returns CDR1 SGHTA and CDR2 FQGNSA. CDR3 protein: CASSLSLGLSTDTQYF. CDR3 nucleotide sequence: TGTGCCAGCAGCTTATCCCTAGGCCTTAGCACAGATACGCAGTATTTT. Using reference TRBV7-2 and TRBJ2-3 for the parts outside the CDR3, the full variable domain is GAGVSQSPSNKVTEKGKDVELRCDPISGHTALYWYRQSLGQGLEFLIYFQGNSAPDKSGLPSDRFSAERTGGSVSTLTIQRTQQEDSAVYLCASSLSLGLSTDTQYFGPGTRLTVL.

The chain joins TRBV29-1 to TRBJ2-7; 10 nucleotides line up with TRBD2. The V segment lost 0 bases and the J segment 6 bases; nucleotides outside the gene matches: 2. Looked up from germline, CDR1 is SQVTM and CDR2 is ANQGSEA. This CDR3 has 13 residues. The chain's CDR3 is CSVEELAGREQYF. The CDR3 DNA reads TGCAGCGTTGAAGAACTAGCGGGACGCGAGCAGTACTTC.

This chain uses TRBV29-1 with TRBJ1-3; 7 bases are a match to TRBD1. The J call could be wrong; TRBJ2-2 is a better fit for the DNA end. The length of the CDR3 is 13 residues. CDR1 SQVTM and CDR2 ANQGSEA come from the germline V gene. DNA for the CDR3: TGCAGCGTCCTCGGGACAGTCCCCGGGGAGCTGTTTTTT. Its translation is CSVLGTVPGELFF.

The chain uses TRBV19 and TRBJ2-5, with a tentative D call TRBD1 (6 bases). Looked up from germline, CDR1 is LNHDA and CDR2 is SQIVND (reference sequence). The CDR3 runs to 13 residues. Trimming stripped 5 bases from V and 5 bases from J, with 12 bases between. This chain's CDR3 is CASSPHRDETQYF. CDR3 DNA sequence: TGTGCCAGTAGTCCGCACAGGGATGAGACCCAGTACTTC.